This T cell receptor (beta chain) was obtained from a study of blood T cells in healthy people across ages. V gave up 2 bases and J gave up 0 bases, with 10 bases separating them. The germline CDR1 and CDR2 sequences are MNHEY and SVGEGT. This CDR3 has 15 amino acids. A second PCR, run for about 7 to 11 cycles, used a sample-barcoded 5' primer plus a J-beta primer mix. Every cDNA molecule bore a tag from a template-switch adaptor containing 12 random nucleotides. MiXCR was run by TCRdb on the 5' RACE reads, yielding one entry per CDR3 protein. This sample has about 640,000 distinct CDR3 sequences; under 70% occur once, and the top ten carry around 37%. RNA extraction gave at least 5.5 micrograms of total RNA per sample.

The V and J genes are TRBV6-2 or TRBV6-3 and TRBJ1-2; D may be TRBD1 (6 bases). The TCR originated in a man in his sixties in good health. Sequencing was done on a sample of blood. The CDR3 sequence is CASSYRGGANYGYTF. Here the CDR3 DNA reads TGTGCCAGCAGTTACAGAGGGGGAGCTAACTATGGCTACACCTTC.